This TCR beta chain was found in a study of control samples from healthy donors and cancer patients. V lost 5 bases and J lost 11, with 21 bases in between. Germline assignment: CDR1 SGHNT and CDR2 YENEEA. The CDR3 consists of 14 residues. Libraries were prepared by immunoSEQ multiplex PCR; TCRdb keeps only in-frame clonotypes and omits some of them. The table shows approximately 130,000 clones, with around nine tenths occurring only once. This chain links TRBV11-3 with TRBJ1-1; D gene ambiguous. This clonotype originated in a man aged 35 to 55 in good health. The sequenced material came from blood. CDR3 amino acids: CASSPEVPGSDAFF. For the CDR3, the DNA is TGTGCCAGCAGCCCGGAGGTTCCTGGGTCCGATGCTTTCTTT. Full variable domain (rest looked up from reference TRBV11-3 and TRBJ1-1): EAGVVQSPRYKIIEKKQPVAFWCNPISGHNTLYWYLQNLGQGPELLIRYENEEAVDDSQLPKDRFSAERLKGVDSTLKIQPAELGDSAVYLCASSPEVPGSDAFFGQGTRLTVV.